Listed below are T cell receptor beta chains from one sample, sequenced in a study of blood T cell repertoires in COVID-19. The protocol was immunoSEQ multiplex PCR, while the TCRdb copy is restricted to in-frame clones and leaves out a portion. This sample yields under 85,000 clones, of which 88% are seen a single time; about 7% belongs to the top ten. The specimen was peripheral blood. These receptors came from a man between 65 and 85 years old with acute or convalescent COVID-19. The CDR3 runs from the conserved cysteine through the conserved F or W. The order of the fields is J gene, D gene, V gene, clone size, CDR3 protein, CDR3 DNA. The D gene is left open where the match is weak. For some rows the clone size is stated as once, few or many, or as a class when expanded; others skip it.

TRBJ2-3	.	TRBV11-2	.	CASSLDMRDTQYF	TGTGCCAGCAGCTTAGATATGCGGGATACGCAGTATTTT
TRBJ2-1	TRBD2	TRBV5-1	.	CASSLGPSGSLNEQFF	TGCGCCAGCAGCTTGGGACCTAGCGGGAGTCTCAATGAGCAGTTCTTC
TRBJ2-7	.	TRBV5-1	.	CASGPSSPSYEQYF	TGCGCCAGCGGACCCTCTAGCCCCTCCTACGAGCAGTACTTC
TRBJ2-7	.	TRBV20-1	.	CSASGDNEQYF	TGCAGTGCTAGTGGAGATAACGAGCAGTACTTC
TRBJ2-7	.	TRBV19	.	CASSLSWGSGTYEQYF	TGTGCCAGTAGTTTGTCCTGGGGTAGCGGAACCTACGAGCAGTACTTC
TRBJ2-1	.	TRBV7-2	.	CASSLDRVDEQFF	TGTGCCAGCAGCTTAGACAGGGTCGATGAGCAGTTCTTC
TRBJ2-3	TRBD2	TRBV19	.	CASSPFDKRGLDTQYF	TGTGCCAGTAGTCCCTTTGACAAGCGGGGATTGGATACGCAGTATTTT
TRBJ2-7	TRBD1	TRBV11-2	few	CASSIGQGKLEQYF	TGTGCCAGCAGCATCGGACAGGGGAAACTGGAGCAGTACTTC
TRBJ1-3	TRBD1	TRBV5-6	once	CASSLGSRTGLGNTIYF	TGTGCCAGCAGCCTTGGTAGCAGGACAGGGTTAGGAAACACCATATATTTT
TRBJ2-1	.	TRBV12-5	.	CASGLGQKTYNEQFF	TGTGCTAGTGGTTTGGGGCAGAAAACATACAATGAGCAGTTCTTC
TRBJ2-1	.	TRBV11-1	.	CASSLSSSFNNEQFF	TGTGCCAGCAGCTTATCATCGAGTTTTAATAATGAGCAGTTCTTC
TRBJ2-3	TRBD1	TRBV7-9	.	CASSFDRVSTDTQYF	TGTGCCAGCAGCTTTGACAGGGTTAGCACAGATACGCAGTATTTT
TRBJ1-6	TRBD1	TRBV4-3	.	CASSQGTGVNSPLHF	TGCGCCAGCAGCCAAGGGACAGGGGTTAATTCACCCCTCCACTTT
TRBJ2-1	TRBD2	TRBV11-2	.	CASRTPGLAFGLNEQFF	TGTGCCAGCAGAACTCCGGGACTAGCGTTTGGCCTCAATGAGCAGTTCTTC
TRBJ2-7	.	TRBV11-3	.	CASSPSGSYEQYF	TGTGCCAGCAGCCCGTCGGGCTCCTACGAGCAGTACTTC
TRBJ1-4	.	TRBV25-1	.	CASSDPGTTNEKLFF	TGTGCCAGCAGTGACCCCGGGACAACTAATGAAAAACTGTTTTTT
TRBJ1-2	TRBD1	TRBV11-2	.	CAIQPGQGPVNYGYTF	TGTGCCATTCAGCCGGGACAGGGACCCGTTAACTATGGCTACACCTTC
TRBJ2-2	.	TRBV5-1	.	CASSPGTGGILAGAMVGELFF	TGCGCCAGCAGCCCGGGGACAGGGGGCATACTAGCGGGAGCCATGGTCGGGGAGCTGTTTTTT
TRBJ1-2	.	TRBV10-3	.	CAISEKTVYGYTF	TGTGCCATCAGTGAAAAGACAGTCTATGGCTACACCTTC
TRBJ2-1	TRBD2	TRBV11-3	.	CASSLAGAGGRNEQFF	TGTGCCAGCAGCTTAGCCGGGGCGGGAGGACGGAATGAGCAGTTCTTC
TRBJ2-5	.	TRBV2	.	CASSKIRTRLLSETQYF	TGTGCCAGCAGCAAAATTCGGACACGTCTCCTCTCGGAGACCCAGTACTTC
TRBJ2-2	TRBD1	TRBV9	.	CASSVVGTGTGELFF	TGTGCCAGCAGCGTAGTGGGGACAGGCACCGGGGAGCTGTTTTTT
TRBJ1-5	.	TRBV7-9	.	CASSSGAGSNQPQHF	TGTGCCAGCAGCTCAGGGGCCGGGAGCAATCAGCCCCAGCATTTT
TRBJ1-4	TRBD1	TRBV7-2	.	CASSAQQGAGEKLFF	TGTGCCAGCAGCGCACAACAGGGGGCGGGTGAAAAACTGTTTTTT
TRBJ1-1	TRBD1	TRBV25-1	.	CASISQTGTTEAFF	TGTGCCAGCATCTCTCAGACAGGGACCACTGAAGCTTTCTTT
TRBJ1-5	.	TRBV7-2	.	CASSLVPTGSQPQHF	TGTGCCAGCAGCTTAGTCCCCACAGGGAGTCAGCCCCAGCATTTT
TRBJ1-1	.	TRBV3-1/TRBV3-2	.	CASSLPGGRVTEAFF	TGTGCCAGCAGCCTCCCGGGAGGGAGGGTCACTGAAGCTTTCTTT
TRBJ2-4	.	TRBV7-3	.	CASSTTPGTLIGRQYF	TGTGCCAGCAGCACGACCCCCGGGACATTGATTGGCCGACAGTACTTC
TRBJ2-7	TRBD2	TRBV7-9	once	CASSPGGGSYEQYF	TGTGCCAGCAGCCCGGGGGGAGGGTCCTACGAGCAGTACTTC
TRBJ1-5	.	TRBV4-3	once	CASSQALTGNQPQHF	TGCGCCAGCAGCCAAGCCTTGACGGGTAATCAGCCCCAGCATTTT